Presented here are 31 T cell receptor beta chains from one specimen sequenced in a study of cytomegalovirus exposure and HLA in healthy donors. Libraries were prepared by immunoSEQ multiplex PCR; TCRdb keeps only in-frame clonotypes and omits some of them. The data contain approximately 300,000 clones, around 86% of them singletons. Sequencing was carried out using PBMCs. All receptors derive from a woman aged 18-30 years in good health and CMV-seronegative.

This clone was detected once. The chain uses TRBV29-1 and TRBJ1-2; D remains ambiguous. Looked up from germline, CDR1 is SQVTM and CDR2 is ANQGSEA. This CDR3 region has 15 residues. The V end lost 2 bases, the J end lost 4 bases, and 17 bases lay between the germline ends. As DNA, the CDR3 is TGCAGCGTTGAAACACCCGAAAGACGGGTCTATGGCTACACCTTC. Its translation: CSVETPERRVYGYTF.

The chain is built from TRBV28 and TRBJ2-7; TRBD1 agrees at 9 bases. Germline-derived CDR1 and CDR2 are MDHEN and SYDVKM. The CDR3 has 14 amino acids. V lost 5 bases and J lost 2; bases outside the gene matches: 4. For the CDR3, the DNA is TGTGCCAGCAGTGTGGGACAGGGAGCCTACGAGCAGTACTTC. It translates to CASSVGQGAYEQYF.

The chain combines TRBV27 with TRBJ2-2; 8 nucleotides align to TRBD1. This CDR3 comprises 15 residues. Germline lookup yields CDR1 MNHEY and CDR2 SMNVEV (reference sequence). The V segment lost 8 bases and the J segment 5 bases; nucleotides outside the gene matches: 10. CDR3 nucleotide sequence: TGTGCCAGCGGCCTAAGACAGGGGATTACCGGGGAGCTGTTTTTT. Its protein is CASGLRQGITGELFF.

The rearrangement links TRBV29-1 to TRBJ2-5; D is possibly TRBD2 (5 bases). V lost 7 bases and J 5 bases, leaving 14 bases between the germline ends. The length of the CDR3 is 12 residues. In germline, CDR1 is SQVTM, CDR2 ANQGSEA. Here the CDR3 reads CSGMSPSETQYF. The CDR3 DNA follows: TGCAGCGGGATGTCGCCTAGCGAGACCCAGTACTTC.

This clone has only one observation. The V gene is TRBV6-5, the J gene TRBJ2-3; TRBD2 aligns across 9 bases. Germline V CDR1 and CDR2: MNHEY, SVGAGI. The CDR3 covers 14 residues. J lost 6 bases, V lost 5 bases, and 6 bases had no gene match. Here the CDR3 reads CASSPSGRKDTQYF. In DNA form, the CDR3 reads TGTGCCAGCAGTCCCAGCGGGAGGAAGGATACGCAGTATTTT.

The V call is TRBV6-1, the J call TRBJ1-5; tentatively, D is TRBD1 (6 bases). The CDR3 runs to 15 residues. The V and J ends lost 4 bases and 5 bases respectively, with 15 bases between them. Germline V gives CDR1 MNHNS, CDR2 SASEGT. The CDR3 here is CASSVNRVGDQPQHF. In nucleotides, the CDR3 is TGTGCCAGCAGTGTTAACAGGGTTGGGGATCAGCCCCAGCATTTT.

The chain joins TRBV4-3 to TRBJ2-6; 7 bases align to TRBD1. CDR3 size: 20 residues. J lost 0 bases, V lost 1 base, and 12 bases had no gene match. Looked up from germline, CDR1 is LGHNA and CDR2 is YSLEER. The CDR3 DNA is TGCGCCAGCAGCCAAGTATGGCTGGGGGACAGTTCCTCTGGGGCCAACGTCCTGACTTTC. It encodes CASSQVWLGDSSSGANVLTF.

The genes are TRBV4-3 and TRBJ2-2, with TRBD1 matching over 7 bases. Losses at the gene ends were 8 bases for V and 4 bases for J; bases not matched to a gene: 7. This CDR3 has 14 residues. The V gene's germline CDR1 is LGHNA and CDR2 YSLEER. CDR3 amino acids: CASGQDRSTGELFF. The CDR3 region has the DNA TGCGCCAGCGGACAGGATCGGAGCACCGGGGAGCTGTTTTTT.

This chain uses TRBV4-3 with TRBJ2-5; 12 bases are shared with TRBD2. J lost 4 bases, V lost 4 bases, and 13 bases had no gene match. Germline V gene sequence: CDR1 LGHNA, CDR2 YSLEER. This CDR3 has 18 amino acids. CDR3 protein: CASSPSTLTSGSAETQYF. For the CDR3, the DNA is TGCGCCAGCAGCCCTTCCACGTTGACTAGCGGGAGTGCAGAGACCCAGTACTTC.

J is TRBJ2-2 and V is TRBV27, with 7 bases fitting TRBD2. The J segment lost 7 bases and the V segment lost 5 bases, leaving 7 bases of the junction unmatched. This CDR3 spans 14 amino acids. Germline V gene lookup returns CDR1 MNHEY and CDR2 SMNVEV (reference sequence). The CDR3 bases are TGTGCCAGCAGTCGCGGGAGATTGGTCGGGGAGCTGTTTTTT. Amino acid sequence: CASSRGRLVGELFF.

The chain joins TRBV11-3 to TRBJ1-1; 10 bases are shared with TRBD1. Germline values: CDR1 SGHNT, CDR2 YENEEA. The trim removed 5 bases at V and 3 bases at J, leaving 3 bases unmatched. The CDR3 sequence is 14 residues long. The CDR3 loop reads CASSLGQGDTEAFF. The CDR3 nucleotides are TGTGCCAGCAGCCTAGGACAGGGGGACACTGAAGCTTTCTTT.

The chain joins TRBV6-1 to TRBJ1-5; D gene ambiguous. This CDR3 comprises 13 residues. Germline CDR1 and CDR2: MNHNS and SASEGT. Trimming cost V 7 bases and J 4 bases, with 11 bases left between them. CDR3: CASTVQLNQPQHF. Written as DNA, the CDR3 is TGTGCCAGCACCGTACAGCTGAATCAGCCCCAGCATTTT.

The chain uses TRBV4-1 and TRBJ2-6; no clear D. CDR3 length: 17 residues. Trimming took 0 bases from V and 0 from J, leaving 9 bases between them. Germline-derived CDR1 and CDR2 are MGHRA and YSYEKL. For the CDR3, the DNA is TGCGCCAGCAGCCAAGATATTTCGGTCTCTGGGGCCAACGTCCTGACTTTC. Translating it yields CASSQDISVSGANVLTF.

Only a few counts were recorded for this clone. The chain has TRBV5-4 and TRBJ1-2, with D perhaps matching TRBD1 (5 bases). Germline V gene sequence: CDR1 SGHNT, CDR2 YYREEE (reference sequence). CDR3 size: 15 residues. V lost 5 bases to trimming and J lost 4 bases, with 18 bases between them. This CDR3 is CASSSRRGDSYGYTF. CDR3 sequence (DNA): TGTGCCAGCAGTTCACGGCGGGGGGATAGCTATGGCTACACCTTC. The variable domain in full, completed from reference TRBV5-4 and TRBJ1-2, reads ETGVTQSPTHLIKTRGQQVTLRCSSQSGHNTVSWYQQALGQGPQFIFQYYREEENGRGNFPPRFSGLQFPNYSSELNVNALELDDSALYLCASSSRRGDSYGYTFGSGTRLTVV.

The CDR3 bases are TGTGCCAGCAGTTCAACGTCGCTAGCGGCCTACGAGCAGTACTTC. Encoded protein: CASSSTSLAAYEQYF. V gene TRBV28 combines with J gene TRBJ2-7; 7 nucleotides match TRBD2. The V gene end was trimmed by 4 bases and the J gene end by 2 bases; junction bases not matched to a gene: 8. Germline CDR1 reads MDHEN; CDR2 reads SYDVKM. The CDR3 extends over 15 amino acids. Full variable domain (rest looked up from reference TRBV28 and TRBJ2-7): DVKVTQSSRYLVKRTGEKVFLECVQDMDHENMFWYRQDPGLGLRLIYFSYDVKMKEKGDIPEGYSVSREKKERFSLILESASTNQTSMYLCASSSTSLAAYEQYFGPGTRLTVT.

This chain links TRBV4-3 with TRBJ2-2; D perhaps matches TRBD1 (5 bases). Trimming shortened V by 4 bases and J by 2 bases, and 11 bases separated the two germline ends. The CDR3 is 15 residues long. Germline V gene sequence: CDR1 LGHNA, CDR2 YSLEER. The CDR3 coding sequence is TGCGCCAGCAGCCGAGGAAGGGGAAACACCGGGGAGCTGTTTTTT. Amino acid sequence: CASSRGRGNTGELFF.

The V call is TRBV27, the J call TRBJ2-1; 7 nucleotides line up with TRBD1. This CDR3 comprises 14 residues. Losses at the gene ends were 4 bases for V and 6 bases for J; bases not matched to a gene: 6. Germline V CDR1 and CDR2: MNHEY, SMNVEV (reference sequence). The CDR3 bases are TGTGCCAGCAGTTACCAACAGGGGACCAATGAGCAGTTCTTC. Translating it yields CASSYQQGTNEQFF.

The chain is built from TRBV28 and TRBJ2-1, with 11 positions matching TRBD2. Trimming cost V 3 bases and J 7 bases; bases outside gene matches: 23. In germline, CDR1 is MDHEN, CDR2 SYDVKM. CDR3 size: 21 residues. CDR3 DNA: TGTGCCAGCAGTTTGGGGCGCCTCGGGACTAGCGGCCCAAGGTCGGGGAATGAGCAGTTCTTC. Translated, it gives CASSLGRLGTSGPRSGNEQFF.

This clone was detected only once. This rearrangement joins TRBV28 to TRBJ1-5; 12 bases line up with TRBD1. With 7 bases clipped from V and 6 bases from J, the junction kept 7 bases outside the gene matches. CDR1 MDHEN and CDR2 SYDVKM come from the germline V gene. The CDR3 length is 15 residues. CDR3 bases: TGTGCCAGCACTTGGGGACAGGGGGCGCTTCAGCCCCAGCATTTT. Its protein product is CASTWGQGALQPQHF. The variable domain in full, with the rest retrieved from reference TRBV28 and TRBJ1-5, is DVKVTQSSRYLVKRTGEKVFLECVQDMDHENMFWYRQDPGLGLRLIYFSYDVKMKEKGDIPEGYSVSREKKERFSLILESASTNQTSMYLCASTWGQGALQPQHFGDGTRLSIL.

V gene TRBV4-3 combines with J gene TRBJ2-2, with 7 bases identical to TRBD2. The CDR3 length is 16 residues. CDR1 is LGHNA, CDR2 YSLEER, per germline. V lost 3 bases and J lost 6; bases outside the gene matches: 10. The CDR3 sequence: CASSHSGTTKPGELFF. The DNA of the CDR3 is TGCGCCAGCAGCCACTCCGGGACTACAAAACCCGGGGAGCTGTTTTTT.

The chain joins TRBV7-2 to TRBJ2-2; D gene uncertain. The CDR3 length is 12 residues. Per the germline V gene, CDR1 is SGHTA and CDR2 is FQGNSA. The ends were cut back, 5 bases at V and 8 bases at J, with 9 bases in the middle. The CDR3 loop is CASSPLEGELFF. In DNA form, the CDR3 reads TGTGCCAGCAGCCCGCTAGAGGGGGAGCTGTTTTTT.

This clone was observed once. The chain recombines TRBV6-1 with TRBJ1-4; TRBD1 aligns across 7 bases. Germline CDR1 and CDR2: MNHNS and SASEGT. J gave up 6 bases and V 5 bases, and 6 bases lay outside the gene matches. The CDR3 runs to 14 residues. This CDR3 reads CASSRQGPYEKLFF. The CDR3 region has the DNA TGTGCCAGCAGTAGACAGGGCCCCTATGAAAAACTGTTTTTT.

The rearrangement links TRBV14 to TRBJ1-2; 7 bases line up with TRBD1. The CDR3 is 13 residues long. Germline V lookup: CDR1 SGHDN, CDR2 FVKESK. With V trimmed by 2 bases and J by 7 bases, 4 bases remained unmatched. Written as DNA, the CDR3 is TGTGCCAGCAGCCAACGGACAGGCGGTGGCTACACCTTC. Translation: CASSQRTGGGYTF.

The chain employs TRBV2 and TRBJ1-4; D is possibly TRBD1 (5 bases). The germline V gene encodes CDR1 SNHLY and CDR2 FYNNEI. There are 14 residues in the CDR3. V shed 1 base and J shed 8 bases, with 11 bases lying between them. CDR3 coding DNA: TGTGCCAGCAGTGAAGGAGCCGGGGGGGAAAAACTGTTTTTT. It encodes CASSEGAGGEKLFF.

The CDR3 spells CASSEGLAATYEQYF. For the CDR3, the DNA is TGTGCCAGCAGTGAGGGGCTAGCGGCAACCTACGAGCAGTACTTC. The gene calls are TRBV6-1 and TRBJ2-7, with TRBD2 matching 7 bases. Germline V gene lookup returns CDR1 MNHNS and CDR2 SASEGT. This CDR3 region has 15 residues. The ends lost 3 bases at V and 2 bases at J; junction bases unmatched: 7.

V usage is TRBV7-9 and J usage is TRBJ2-4; the match to TRBD2 covers 8 bases. V shed 5 bases and J 4 bases; nucleotides not matched to a gene: 7. The CDR3 is 15 residues long. The germline V gene encodes CDR1 SEHNR and CDR2 FQNEAQ (reference sequence). In DNA form, the CDR3 reads TGTGCCAGCAGCCGAGGAGCGGGAGAGAAAAACATTCAGTACTTC. Protein product: CASSRGAGEKNIQYF.

The rearrangement joins TRBV5-1 to TRBJ2-7, with 10 bases matching TRBD2. The germline V gene has CDR1 SGHRS and CDR2 YFSETQ. Trimming took 3 bases from V and 5 from J; bases not matched to a gene: 8. CDR3 size: 15 residues. The CDR3 is CASSSLAGVLNEQYF. The CDR3 nucleotides read TGCGCCAGCAGCTCCCTAGCGGGAGTTCTCAACGAGCAGTACTTC.

The V and J genes are TRBV9 and TRBJ2-1; TRBD2 agrees at 9 bases. Per the germline V gene, CDR1 is SGDLS and CDR2 is YYNGEE. V dropped 0 bases and J dropped 9; count of bases not matched to a gene: 7. The CDR3 runs 15 residues. The CDR3 coding sequence is TGTGCCAGCAGCGTAGGTAGCGGGAGTTCCCGTGAGCAGTTCTTC. It translates to CASSVGSGSSREQFF.

V is TRBV19 and J is TRBJ2-3; TRBD2 agrees at 11 bases. V shed 7 bases and J 2 bases; nucleotides not matched to a gene: 2. Germline V gene data show CDR1 as LNHDA and CDR2 as SQIVND (reference sequence). The CDR3 is 14 amino acids. CDR3 region: CASMGLAVTDTQYF. DNA for the CDR3: TGTGCCAGTATGGGACTAGCGGTCACAGATACGCAGTATTTT. The full variable domain, rest sourced from reference TRBV19 and TRBJ2-3, is DGGITQSPKYLFRKEGQNVTLSCEQNLNHDAMYWYRQDPGQGLRLIYYSQIVNDFQKGDIAEGYSVSREKKESFPLTVTSAQKNPTAFYLCASMGLAVTDTQYFGPGTRLTVL.

The chain couples TRBV9 to TRBJ1-2; D is unclear. This CDR3 is 11 amino acids long. The V and J ends lost 3 bases and 5 bases respectively, with 5 bases between them. Germline values: CDR1 SGDLS, CDR2 YYNGEE. For the CDR3, the DNA is TGTGCCAGCAGCGCTCAGTATGGCTACACCTTC. It yields the protein CASSAQYGYTF. Supplemented by reference TRBV9 and TRBJ1-2, the full variable domain reads DSGVTQTPKHLITATGQRVTLRCSPRSGDLSVYWYQQSLDQGLQFLIQYYNGEERAKGNILERFSAQQFPDLHSELNLSSLELGDSALYFCASSAQYGYTFGSGTRLTVV.

The J gene is TRBJ2-1, the V gene TRBV4-2, with 11 nucleotides matching TRBD2. The V gene end was trimmed by 2 bases and the J gene end by 6 bases; junction bases not matched to a gene: 12. Germline CDR1 LGHNA, CDR2 YNFKEQ. The CDR3 totals 18 residues. The CDR3, as DNA: TGTGCCAGCAGCCAAATAATAACACTAGCGGGAGATGGCAATGAGCAGTTCTTC. Translating gives CASSQIITLAGDGNEQFF.